The rows below give T cell receptor beta chains drawn from one sample of a study of early stage breast cancer tumors. This table comes from immunoSEQ multiplex PCR, and its TCRdb copy is limited to in-frame clones, with some not included. The repertoire holds under 20,000 clones, with around 80% as singletons. The sample comprised blood. The receptors come from a person aged 70 to 80 with breast cancer. Both conserved end residues are part of each CDR3. A D gene is named only where the DNA matches it firmly. Some rows mark clone size as missing; the rest say once, few, many or name a class of expanded clone.

D	J	size	V	CDR3	DNA
.	TRBJ1-2	few	TRBV5-1	CASSLGQFNYGYTF	TGCGCCAGCAGCTTAGGACAGTTTAACTATGGCTACACCTTC
.	TRBJ1-5	.	TRBV19	CALLRGGNGNQPQHF	TGTGCCTTGTTGCGGGGGGGAAACGGCAATCAGCCCCAGCATTTT
.	TRBJ2-2	.	TRBV9	CASSVGSGELFF	TGTGCCAGCAGCGTAGGGAGCGGGGAGCTGTTTTTT
.	TRBJ1-2	once	TRBV19	CASSPSDSMPNYGYTF	TGTGCCAGTAGTCCTTCGGACAGCATGCCTAACTATGGCTACACCTTC
.	TRBJ1-5	few	TRBV11-2	CASSLDWPQPQHF	TGTGCCAGCAGCTTAGATTGGCCCCAGCCCCAGCATTTT
.	TRBJ1-5	.	TRBV7-3	CASSSTGPGQPQHF	TGTGCCAGCAGCTCGACAGGTCCCGGACAGCCCCAGCATTTT
.	TRBJ1-1	few	TRBV6-1	CASSEARSGTEAFF	TGTGCCAGCAGTGAAGCTCGGTCGGGGACTGAAGCTTTCTTT
.	TRBJ2-6	.	TRBV2	CASLVGANVLTF	TGTGCCAGCCTCGTGGGGGCCAACGTCCTGACTTTC
TRBD1	TRBJ2-1	.	TRBV12-5	CASGRGQATNNEQFF	TGTGCTAGTGGCAGGGGACAGGCCACCAACAATGAGCAGTTCTTC
TRBD1	TRBJ1-2	.	TRBV30	CAWSIGTGEYGYTF	TGTGCCTGGTCGATAGGGACAGGGGAGTATGGCTACACCTTC
TRBD2	TRBJ2-2	.	TRBV7-3	CASSLQPRRLAGGKNTGELFF	TGTGCCAGCAGCTTACAACCCCGACGACTAGCGGGGGGGAAGAACACCGGGGAGCTGTTTTTT
.	TRBJ2-5	once	TRBV9	CASSVGVRGGQETQYF	TGTGCCAGCAGCGTAGGAGTGAGGGGGGGTCAAGAGACCCAGTACTTC
.	TRBJ1-2	few	TRBV19	CASIPPGQDRYGYTF	TGTGCCAGTATCCCCCCAGGGCAAGACCGCTATGGCTACACCTTC